This T cell receptor (beta chain) came from a study of blood T cell repertoires in COVID-19 (dated by TCRdb to the early 2020s). Background for the entire study: Samples from collaborators originated in the United States, Italy and Spain and spanned both the acute and convalescent phases of COVID-19. The prospective study material was composed of cDNA or gDNA derived from T cells, B-cell-depleted T cells, or PBMCs. Subjects who had been exposed to COVID-19, were actively infected with it, or had recovered from it provided the deeply sampled blood TCRbeta repertoires that made up the dataset. The repertoires were made available in a free public database intended to serve as a resource for research on the immune response to SARS-CoV-2. Samples were obtained from the ongoing ImmuneRACE study (first 160 participants) and from 1,254 subjects provided by 6 global collaborators. Nearly every sample came with metadata listing a de-identified subject ID, COVID-19 status, age in years and sex. HLA class I and class II types, where available, came from metadata supplied by the sample provider rather than from assay-based typing.

Study-wide conclusions, independent of this receptor: Clinical and demographic metadata were provided uncurated, with the amount varying by source and participant.

Germline trimming: 2 bases from V, 1 base from J; junction bases outside gene matches: 6. Its CDR3 holds 16 amino acids, cysteine through phenylalanine. Only the CDR3 portion is preserved as DNA: 48 bases, with reading frame beginning at the first base. CDR1 and CDR2 are drawn from the germline V gene: SGHTA, FQGNSA. Comments on this clone: Its antigen remains undetermined. Within one base of it there is no much larger clone, and no base qualities were kept.

Whole blood was collected in K2EDTA tubes by collaborating institutions according to the institutions' own protocols. Collaborator samples were shipped for TCRbeta analysis as frozen whole blood, isolated PBMCs, or DNA extracted from either sample type. The immunoSEQ Assay, a bias-controlled multiplex PCR, was used to amplify TCRbeta CDR3 regions from genomic DNA. Per the original workflow: Nucleated cell counts per sample were estimated from amplification of reference gene primers within the assay. To quantify the absolute abundance of each unique TCRbeta CDR3 rearrangement, sequence reads were collapsed and filtered. For each sample, productive Simpson clonality was calculated by taking the square root of Simpson's diversity index across productive rearrangements. TCRdb holds this immuneACCESS table with in-frame rearrangements only. Some clones are missing; in checked studies, unresolved V genes explain under half, and the rest has no known cause. V, J and clone size were drawn from that table, and D and trimming were deduced from the DNA. Within this sample are 57,000 or so clones, with approximately 86% of them counted one time only. The ten largest account for roughly 15% of the sample.

Sequenced: peripheral blood. The TCR sequence derives from a human donor in a cohort sampled during active COVID-19. The V gene is TRBV7-2 and the J gene is TRBJ2-7; 9 central nucleotides agree with TRBD2. DNA sequence: TGTGCCAGCAGCTTAACTGCGGCGGGAGGGTCCTACGAGCAGTACTTC. Its product reads: CASSLTAAGGSYEQYF.